One sample yielded the 7 T cell receptor beta chains listed below, sequenced in a study of cytomegalovirus exposure and HLA in healthy donors. The PCR used 60 Vbeta and 13 Jbeta primers. TCRdb keeps only in-frame clones here, not all; method: immunoSEQ multiplex PCR. The sample has about 250,000 clones; around 80% are singletons. Sequences were obtained from PBMCs. Receptors were obtained from a boy between 5 and 17 years old in good health and CMV-seronegative.

The chain has TRBV11-3 and TRBJ2-7; perhaps TRBD1 as D (6 bases). Deletions cut 0 bases from V and 9 bases from J, with 18 bases between. The V gene's germline CDR1 is SGHNT and CDR2 YENEEA. The CDR3 length is 15 residues. The CDR3 loop is CASSLEAGVSPGQYF. CDR3 in DNA: TGTGCCAGCAGCTTAGAAGCAGGGGTGTCCCCCGGGCAGTACTTC.

The V gene is TRBV7-2, the J gene TRBJ2-7; 7 nucleotides line up with TRBD1. Germline CDR1 SGHTA, CDR2 FQGNSA. With V trimmed by 5 bases and J by 1 base, 5 bases remained unmatched. This CDR3 has 14 residues. The CDR3 DNA follows: TGTGCCAGCAGCGCGACAGGGCTATCCTACGAGCAGTACTTC. It codes for CASSATGLSYEQYF.

The chain employs TRBV14 and TRBJ2-1, with D possibly matching TRBD1 (5 bases). The CDR3 length is 14 residues. The germline V gene encodes CDR1 SGHDN and CDR2 FVKESK. V was clipped by 1 base and J by 12 bases, with 16 bases between them. The CDR3 DNA reads TGTGCCAGCAGCCAAGCAGGAATAGGGGATAGGCAGTTCTTC. Translated: CASSQAGIGDRQFF. The whole variable domain, remainder taken from reference TRBV14 and TRBJ2-1, is EAGVTQFPSHSVIEKGQTVTLRCDPISGHDNLYWYRRVMGKEIKFLLHFVKESKQDESGMPNNRFLAERTGGTYSTLKVQPAELEDSGVYFCASSQAGIGDRQFFGPGTRLTVL.

This sequence joins TRBV7-2 and TRBJ2-5; D unclear. With 4 bases removed from V and 5 bases from J, the gap between germline ends came to 11 bases. The CDR3 extends over 13 amino acids. Germline values: CDR1 SGHTA, CDR2 FQGNSA. For the CDR3, the DNA is TGTGCCAGCAGCTCCGTAGCTAGGGAGACCCAGTACTTC. Protein sequence: CASSSVARETQYF.

This rearrangement joins TRBV5-1 to TRBJ2-2; 9 nucleotides match TRBD1. The CDR3 extends over 17 amino acids. From germline, CDR1 is SGHRS and CDR2 YFSETQ. The ends lost 3 bases at V and 0 bases at J; junction bases unmatched: 6. As DNA, the CDR3 is TGCGCCAGCAGCTGGGGGACAGGGCCCACGAACACCGGGGAGCTGTTTTTT. It translates to CASSWGTGPTNTGELFF.

This chain joins TRBV7-9 and TRBJ1-1; D is ambiguous. Trimming shortened V by 5 bases and J by 4 bases, and 14 bases separated the two germline ends. Germline lookup yields CDR1 SEHNR and CDR2 FQNEAQ (reference sequence). The CDR3 runs 14 residues. The CDR3 loop reads CASSRKTGSTEAFF. The CDR3 DNA is TGTGCCAGCAGCCGTAAGACCGGGAGCACTGAAGCTTTCTTT.

The rearrangement joins TRBV5-1 to TRBJ2-7, with a tentative D call TRBD1 (6 bases). Germline loops: CDR1 SGHRS, CDR2 YFSETQ. The CDR3 is made up of 14 amino acids. Trimming cost V 2 bases and J 3 bases, with 12 bases left between them. Written as DNA, the CDR3 is TGCGCCAGCAGCTTAACCGGGACAAACTACGAGCAGTACTTC. Amino acid sequence: CASSLTGTNYEQYF.